Detailed here is one TCR beta chain. V was shortened by 2 bases and J by 0 bases, with 11 bases between the two germline ends. CDR1 and CDR2 from the germline V gene are SGDLS and YYNGEE. This CDR3 contains 15 residues. RNA totalling roughly 0.5 to 1 ug underwent reverse transcription with random hexamers. TCRdb used MiXCR to reprocess the immunoSEQ multiplex PCR reads, holding one entry per CDR3 protein. The sample lists 200,000 to 250,000 distinct CDR3 sequences, 94% occurring once. This record belongs to a study of CD8 T cells in Susac syndrome. The rearrangement uses TRBV9 and TRBJ2-5; tentatively, D is TRBD1 (5 bases). Material: CD4+ T cells from PBMCs. This clonotype was obtained from a human donor with Susac syndrome. The chain's CDR3 is CASSVGDRNQETQYF. The DNA for the CDR3 is TGTGCCAGCAGCGTTGGTGACAGAAACCAAGAGACCCAGTACTTC.